The following is a T cell receptor beta chain sequence with its context. Its antigen is as yet unknown. This entry is derived from a study of cytomegalovirus exposure and HLA in healthy donors. Study-level background: Unique TCRs numbering around 85 million, obtained from HLA-typed donors, made up an early data release.

The PCR had 60 Vbeta and 13 Jbeta primers. Assay: immunoSEQ multiplex PCR; the TCRdb copy retains only in-frame clones and omits some. The table shows about 140,000 clones, with roughly four fifths occurring only once. Findings and limits, study-wide: In a later analysis, donors in an Asian-associated ancestry cluster reportedly had fewer N-insertions in productive TCRs than the cohort mean.

Per germline, CDR1 MGHRA and CDR2 YSYEKL. The CDR3 extends over 16 amino acids. J lost 3 bases, V lost 0 bases, and 8 bases had no gene match. This clonotype was sampled from a man younger than 35 in good health and CMV-seropositive. The rearrangement links TRBV4-1 to TRBJ2-7, with 7 bases aligning to TRBD2. Sequenced sample: PBMCs. CDR3 protein: CASSQDLAGALYEQYF. The CDR3 DNA reads as TGCGCCAGCAGCCAAGATCTGGCGGGAGCTCTCTACGAGCAGTACTTC.